Below, 25 T cell receptor beta chains from the same sample are listed, as sequenced in a study of T cell responses to AZD1222 COVID-19 vaccine. Assay: immunoSEQ multiplex PCR; the TCRdb copy retains only in-frame clones and omits some. The data contain about 180,000 clones, about 93% of them singletons. The specimen was peripheral blood, collected 28 days after the second AZD1222 dose. These receptor sequences come from an adult who received the AZD1222 COVID-19 vaccine.

The chain links TRBV27 to TRBJ2-1; D might be TRBD1 or TRBD2, each matching 5 bases. The germline CDR1 and CDR2 sequences are MNHEY and SMNVEV (reference sequence). The V end lost 5 bases, the J end lost 2 bases, and 13 bases lay between the germline ends. The length of the CDR3 is 15 residues. The DNA for the CDR3 is TGTGCCAGCAGTCTCGCAGGGACCCCCTACAATGAGCAGTTCTTC. Amino acid sequence: CASSLAGTPYNEQFF.

The CDR3 loop is CASGREQYF. The DNA of the CDR3 is TGTGCCAGCGGAAGGGAGCAGTACTTC. This chain uses TRBV2 with TRBJ2-7; D gene uncertain. Germline CDR1 reads SNHLY; CDR2 reads FYNNEI. The V gene lost 8 bases and the J gene lost 7 bases, with 6 bases spanning the gap. The CDR3 extends over 9 amino acids.

The gene calls are TRBV5-4 and TRBJ2-5, with a weak D call TRBD1 (5 bases). Germline V gene sequence: CDR1 SGHNT, CDR2 YYREEE (reference sequence). V was pared by 4 bases and J by 2 bases, with 15 bases between. CDR3 length equals 15 residues. CDR3 DNA sequence: TGTGCCAGCAGCAGACTGACAGACGTGCAAGAGACCCAGTACTTC. This translates into CASSRLTDVQETQYF.

The V gene is TRBV7-7, the J gene TRBJ2-3, with TRBD1 matching 8 bases. Trimming cost V 1 base and J 2 bases; bases outside gene matches: 2. Germline CDR1 and CDR2: SSHAT and FNYEAQ (reference sequence). The CDR3 is 15 residues long. CDR3: CASSLGDRHTDTQYF. The CDR3 nucleotides read TGTGCCAGCAGCTTAGGGGACAGGCACACAGATACGCAGTATTTT. Looking up the rest from reference TRBV7-7 and TRBJ2-3 gives the full variable domain: GAGVSQSPRYKVTKRGQDVTLRCDPISSHATLYWYQQALGQGPEFLTYFNYEAQPDKSGLPSDRFSAERPEGSISTLTIQRTEQRDSAMYRCASSLGDRHTDTQYFGPGTRLTVL.

The V gene is TRBV6-6, the J gene TRBJ1-5; the match to TRBD1 covers 7 bases. CDR1 is MNHNY, CDR2 SVGAGI, per germline (reference sequence). The CDR3 extends over 15 amino acids. J gave up 0 bases and V 6 bases, and 5 bases lay outside the gene matches. The CDR3 loop is CASSSGTDSNQPQHF. CDR3 sequence (DNA): TGTGCCAGCAGCTCCGGGACAGATAGCAATCAGCCCCAGCATTTT.

The gene calls are TRBV18 and TRBJ1-2; D call uncertain. Germline lookup yields CDR1 KGHSH and CDR2 LQKENI. The CDR3 is 14 amino acids. V lost 3 bases and J 2 bases, leaving 10 bases between the germline ends. The DNA of the CDR3 is TGTGCCAGCTCACCGTCACAGTCAAACTATGGCTACACCTTC. Translated, it gives CASSPSQSNYGYTF.

This chain links TRBV3-1 (or the pseudogene TRBV3-2) with TRBJ2-1, with 11 bases lining up with TRBD2. Germline-derived CDR1 and CDR2 are LGHDT and YNNKEL (reference sequence). The J segment lost 6 bases and the V segment lost 3 bases, leaving 7 bases of the junction unmatched. The CDR3 extends over 16 amino acids. CDR3: CASSHLAGGPVNEQFF. The CDR3 nucleotides read TGTGCCAGCAGCCACTTAGCGGGAGGGCCGGTCAATGAGCAGTTCTTC.

The chain links TRBV5-1 to TRBJ2-3, with 9 nucleotides matching TRBD1. V dropped 2 bases and J dropped 4; count of bases not matched to a gene: 5. Germline V gene data show CDR1 as SGHRS and CDR2 as YFSETQ. This CDR3 has 15 residues. CDR3: CASSFRTGEADTQYF. The CDR3 nucleotides read TGCGCCAGCAGCTTCCGGACAGGGGAGGCAGATACGCAGTATTTT.

This chain links TRBV29-1 with TRBJ2-2, with 7 bases matching TRBD1. The germline CDR1 and CDR2 sequences are SQVTM and ANQGSEA. V was pared by 7 bases and J by 3 bases, with 8 bases of the junction left unmatched. There are 14 residues in the CDR3. For the CDR3, the DNA is TGCAGCGCCGTCGGGACAGTTTACACCGGGGAGCTGTTTTTT. Protein product: CSAVGTVYTGELFF.

The chain links TRBV7-9 to TRBJ2-7; TRBD1 aligns across 12 bases. This CDR3 is built from 16 residues. Germline CDR1 SEHNR, CDR2 FQNEAQ (reference sequence). V lost 4 bases, J lost 7 bases, and 11 bases stayed unmatched. In DNA form, the CDR3 reads TGTGCCAGCAGCTCCCCTCTCGGGACAGGGGGCGCGGAGCAGTACTTC. This encodes CASSSPLGTGGAEQYF.

The CDR3 is CASSQDRTSGQFF. The CDR3 DNA sequence: TGTGCCAGCAGCCAAGATCGGACTAGCGGGCAGTTCTTC. The chain links TRBV14 to TRBJ2-1; the match to TRBD2 covers 10 bases. The V gene's germline CDR1 is SGHDN and CDR2 FVKESK. The V and J ends lost 0 bases and 12 bases, in that order; junction bases with no gene match: 2. The CDR3 loop spans 13 amino acids.

The rearrangement uses TRBV6-5 and TRBJ1-2; D is uncertain. The CDR3 covers 15 residues. Deletions cut 2 bases from V and 8 bases from J, with 18 bases between. The germline V gene has CDR1 MNHEY and CDR2 SVGAGI. The CDR3 reads CASSYLIRSGKGYTF. The CDR3 DNA follows: TGTGCCAGCAGTTACCTTATCCGATCGGGGAAAGGCTACACCTTC.

CDR3 sequence reads: CASGNRESSDYTF. As DNA, the CDR3 is TGTGCCAGCGGGAACAGGGAGAGTTCGGACTACACCTTC. The chain recombines TRBV9 with TRBJ1-2, with a possible D match to TRBD1 (6 bases). Per the germline V gene, CDR1 is SGDLS and CDR2 is YYNGEE. Trimming shortened V by 7 bases and J by 10 bases, and 20 bases separated the two germline ends. The CDR3 loop spans 13 amino acids.

This chain links TRBV4-2 with TRBJ1-1; a weak D match, TRBD1 (6 bases). CDR3 size: 16 residues. V dropped 1 base and J dropped 1 base, with 13 bases sitting between them. The germline V gene has CDR1 LGHNA and CDR2 YNFKEQ. The CDR3 protein is CASSQGGRTENTEAFF. The DNA of the CDR3 is TGTGCCAGCAGCCAAGGGGGAAGGACAGAGAACACTGAAGCTTTCTTT.

The chain recombines TRBV2 with TRBJ1-1; D unresolved. This CDR3 has 16 amino acids. V was pared by 2 bases and J by 1 base, with 14 bases between. In germline, CDR1 is SNHLY, CDR2 FYNNEI. DNA for the CDR3: TGTGCCAGCAGTGAACGGTCAGCATGGGAGAACACTGAAGCTTTCTTT. Protein: CASSERSAWENTEAFF.

This rearrangement joins TRBV12-3 or TRBV12-4 to TRBJ1-1, with D perhaps TRBD1 (5 bases). V was clipped by 6 bases and J by 3 bases, with 11 bases between them. The CDR3 contains 13 residues. CDR3 in DNA: TGTGCCAGCAGACCGGGACCTGACACTGAAGCTTTCTTT. Encoded protein: CASRPGPDTEAFF.

The chain joins TRBV5-4 to TRBJ2-2; possibly TRBD1 or TRBD2 for D (5 bases each). V was pared by 5 bases and J by 4 bases, with 21 bases between. The CDR3 extends over 17 amino acids. The germline gives CDR1 SGHNT, CDR2 YYREEE (reference sequence). DNA of the CDR3: TGTGCCAGCAGTCCCCCTTCGGCTGGGGCGGGCACCGGGGAGCTGTTTTTT. It yields the protein CASSPPSAGAGTGELFF.

The chain employs TRBV7-2 and TRBJ1-3; D is possibly TRBD1 (5 bases). This CDR3 is 15 amino acids long. The V end was cut by 5 bases, the J end by 4 bases, with 15 bases between. Germline CDR1 reads SGHTA; CDR2 reads FQGNSA. As DNA, the CDR3 is TGTGCCAGCAGCGTTCGGGACCGAGGGGGAAACACCATATATTTT. Translated, it gives CASSVRDRGGNTIYF.

This chain connects TRBV12-3 or TRBV12-4 to TRBJ2-7; no definite D call. The CDR3 runs to 11 residues. The V end was cut by 5 bases, the J end by 3 bases, with 5 bases between. The CDR3 region has the DNA TGTGCCAGCAGTCCACACTACGAGCAGTACTTC. It codes for CASSPHYEQYF.

The chain joins TRBV4-2 to TRBJ2-7; 12 bases map to TRBD1. CDR1 is LGHNA, CDR2 YNFKEQ, per germline. This CDR3 spans 17 amino acids. The V gene end was trimmed by 4 bases and the J gene end by 6 bases; junction bases not matched to a gene: 13. CDR3 DNA: TGTGCCAGCAGCCGAGACCTGGCGGGACAGGGGGCAATCGAGCAGTACTTC. As protein: CASSRDLAGQGAIEQYF.

The rearrangement links TRBV20-1 to TRBJ1-5; D is unclear. Trimming cost V 3 bases and J 0 bases, with 12 bases left between them. Per the germline V gene, CDR1 is DFQATT and CDR2 is SNEGSKA (reference sequence). This CDR3 has 15 residues. CDR3 sequence (DNA): TGCAGTGCTAGTCTCGACTGGCATAGCAATCAGCCCCAGCATTTT. As protein: CSASLDWHSNQPQHF.

This clone was detected once. V gene TRBV28 combines with J gene TRBJ1-2; TRBD1 might be the D (6 bases). CDR1 MDHEN and CDR2 SYDVKM come from the germline V gene. The length of the CDR3 is 13 residues. The V gene lost 8 bases and the J gene lost 3 bases, with 13 bases spanning the gap. CDR3 amino acids: CASYTGSYYGYTF. The CDR3 nucleotides read TGTGCCAGCTACACAGGGTCGTACTATGGCTACACCTTC.

The chain has TRBV2 and TRBJ1-2; no clear D. Germline lookup yields CDR1 SNHLY and CDR2 FYNNEI. V shed 1 base and J shed 0 bases, with 6 bases lying between them. The CDR3 is made up of 14 amino acids. The CDR3 DNA sequence: TGTGCCAGCAGTGAAGAGGCCCCTAACTATGGCTACACCTTC. It translates to CASSEEAPNYGYTF.

This sequence joins TRBV4-1 and TRBJ2-7; TRBD1 matches 7 bases. CDR3 length equals 16 residues. Germline values: CDR1 MGHRA, CDR2 YSYEKL. J lost 2 bases, V lost 0 bases, and 7 bases had no gene match. The CDR3 bases are TGCGCCAGCAGCCAAGATACGGACAGGAACACCTACGAGCAGTACTTC. It encodes CASSQDTDRNTYEQYF.

V usage is TRBV30 and J usage is TRBJ2-7, with a weak D call TRBD2 (5 bases). V shed 0 bases and J shed 4 bases, with 16 bases lying between them. The CDR3 has 15 residues. Per the germline V gene, CDR1 is GTSNPN and CDR2 is SVGIG (reference sequence). CDR3 DNA: TGTGCCTGGAGTGTACAGTCTGGAAGGGAGTACGAGCAGTACTTC. Translated: CAWSVQSGREYEQYF.